The clone carrying this TCR beta chain came up once. The sample originates from a study of blood T cell repertoires in COVID-19. Study background: The cDNA or gDNA used as material had been derived from T cells, B-cell-depleted T cells, or PBMCs.

Under the authors' procedure: Nucleated cell number was recorded as an estimate derived from reference gene primer amplification. Measured with immunoSEQ multiplex PCR; TCRdb has only the in-frame clones, and not every one. The V and J calls and clone size were taken over from that table, and D and trimming were inferred from the DNA. Of about 240,000 clones listed, approximately 85% are singletons. The CDR3 has 14 residues. Trimming stripped 4 bases from V and 0 bases from J, with 9 bases between. CDR1 and CDR2 from the germline V gene are SNHLY and FYNNEI. The chain carries TRBV2 and TRBJ1-1; D is uncertain. This TCR came from a man in his fifties with COVID-19, enrolled during active disease. The sample taken for sequencing was peripheral blood. The CDR3 sequence: CASSVARMNTEAFF. CDR3 sequence (DNA): TGTGCCAGCAGTGTGGCCCGCATGAACACTGAAGCTTTCTTT.